This T cell receptor beta chain was recorded in a study of shared clonotypes between healthy human individuals. This clone was detected ten times or more. The V gene lost 0 bases and the J gene lost 5 bases, with 11 bases spanning the gap. CDR3 length equals 14 residues. Germline lookup yields CDR1 SGHRS and CDR2 YFSETQ. All donors were Caucasian adults living in Nashville, Tennessee. TCRdb's table, derived via immunoSEQ multiplex PCR, lists solely in-frame clones and lacks some. The sample comprises 97,000 or so clones, around half of which are singletons, and less than 15% rests with the top ten. Sequenced: PBMCs. The clonotype was recovered from a woman aged 40-49 years in good health. Some clones in this sample may be carry-over from other donors' samples. This chain joins TRBV5-1 and TRBJ2-5; D is ambiguous. In DNA, the CDR3 is TGCGCCAGCAGCTTGGGTACGGGCCGGGAGACCCAGTACTTC. Its protein is CASSLGTGRETQYF.